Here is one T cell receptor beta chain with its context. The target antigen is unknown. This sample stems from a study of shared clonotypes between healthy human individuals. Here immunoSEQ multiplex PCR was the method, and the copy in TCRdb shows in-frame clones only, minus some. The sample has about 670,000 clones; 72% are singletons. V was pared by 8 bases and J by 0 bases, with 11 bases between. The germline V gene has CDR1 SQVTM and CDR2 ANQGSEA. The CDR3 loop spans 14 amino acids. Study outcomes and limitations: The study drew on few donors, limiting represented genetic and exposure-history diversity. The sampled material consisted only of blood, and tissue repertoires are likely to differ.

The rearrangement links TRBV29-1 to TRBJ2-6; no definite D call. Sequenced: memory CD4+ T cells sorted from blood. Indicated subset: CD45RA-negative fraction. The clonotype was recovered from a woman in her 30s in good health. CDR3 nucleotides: TGCAGCCCCCTATTATGCTCTGGGGCCAACGTCCTGACTTTC. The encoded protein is CSPLLCSGANVLTF.